This TCR beta chain was documented in a study of blood T cell repertoires in COVID-19. Trimming removed 0 bases from V and 5 bases from J, with 9 bases in between. Looked up from germline, CDR1 is SGHRS and CDR2 is YFSETQ. This CDR3 region has 14 residues. Here immunoSEQ multiplex PCR was the method, and the copy in TCRdb shows in-frame clones only, minus some. The sample includes about 45,000 clones, approximately 86% of them seen just once. The source of this sequence is a woman older than 75 in a cohort sampled during active or convalescent COVID-19. The sequencing sample was made of peripheral blood. The chain employs TRBV5-1 and TRBJ1-5, with D maybe TRBD1 (5 bases). Here the CDR3 DNA reads TGCGCCAGCAGCTTGGGGCAGGGTCATCAGCCCCAGCATTTT. This encodes CASSLGQGHQPQHF.